This TCR beta chain was captured in a study of molecular identifiers for immune sequencing clone quantification. TCRdb analysed the PCR reads with MiXCR anew, one entry per CDR3 protein. The sample comprises 65,000 or so distinct CDR3 sequences, around 18% of which are singletons, and approximately 1.5% rests with the top ten. Looked up from germline, CDR1 is MDHEN and CDR2 is SYDVKM. The CDR3 spans 17 residues. V was pared by 6 bases and J by 5 bases, with 12 bases of the junction left unmatched. This clonotype appeared a few times. The sequenced sample was naive CD8+ T cells from blood, with Jurkat cell RNA spiked in. Subset reported: FACS-sorted CD8+CD4-CCR7+CD45RA+ naive T cells. The receptor was derived from a human donor in good health. Some libraries in this study had Jurkat cell RNA spiked in. The gene calls are TRBV28 and TRBJ2-2; 10 positions agree with TRBD2. The CDR3 loop reads CASSLPTSGILTGELFF. In DNA form, the CDR3 reads TGTGCCAGCAGCCTTCCAACTAGCGGGATCTTAACCGGGGAGCTGTTTTTT.